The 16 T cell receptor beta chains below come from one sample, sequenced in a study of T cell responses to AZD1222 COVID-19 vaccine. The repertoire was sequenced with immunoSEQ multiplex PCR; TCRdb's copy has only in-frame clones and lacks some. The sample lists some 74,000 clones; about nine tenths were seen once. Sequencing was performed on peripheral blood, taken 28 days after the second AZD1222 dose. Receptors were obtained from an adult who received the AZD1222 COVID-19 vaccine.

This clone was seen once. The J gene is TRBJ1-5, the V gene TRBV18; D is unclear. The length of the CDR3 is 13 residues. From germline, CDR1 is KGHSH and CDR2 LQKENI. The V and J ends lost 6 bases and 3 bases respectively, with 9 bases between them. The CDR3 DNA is TGTGCCAGCTCCCAACGGGCCAATCAGCCCCAGCATTTT. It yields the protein CASSQRANQPQHF. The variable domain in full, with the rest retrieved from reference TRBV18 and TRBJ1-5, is NAGVMQNPRHLVRRRGQEARLRCSPMKGHSHVYWYRQLPEEGLKFMVYLQKENIIDESGMPKERFSAEFPKEGPSILRIQQVVRGDSAAYFCASSQRANQPQHFGDGTRLSIL.

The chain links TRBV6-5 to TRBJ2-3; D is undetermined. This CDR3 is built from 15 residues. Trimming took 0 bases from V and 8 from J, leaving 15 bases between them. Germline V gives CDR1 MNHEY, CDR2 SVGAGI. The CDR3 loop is CASSYSVQTYGTQYF. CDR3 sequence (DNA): TGTGCCAGCAGTTACTCGGTCCAGACTTATGGTACGCAGTATTTT.

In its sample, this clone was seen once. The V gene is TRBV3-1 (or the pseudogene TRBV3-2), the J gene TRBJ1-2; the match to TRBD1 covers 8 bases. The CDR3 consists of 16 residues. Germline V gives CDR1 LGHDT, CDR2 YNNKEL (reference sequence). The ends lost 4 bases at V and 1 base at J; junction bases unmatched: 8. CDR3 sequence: CASSPTGAGVNYGYTF. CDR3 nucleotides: TGTGCCAGCAGCCCGACAGGGGCGGGGGTTAACTATGGCTACACCTTC.

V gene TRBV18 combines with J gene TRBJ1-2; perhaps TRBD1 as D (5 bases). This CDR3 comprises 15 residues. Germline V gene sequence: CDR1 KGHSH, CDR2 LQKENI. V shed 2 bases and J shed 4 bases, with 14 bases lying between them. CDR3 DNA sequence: TGTGCCAGCTCACCAGGCCTACAGGTCTTCTATGGCTACACCTTC. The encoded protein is CASSPGLQVFYGYTF.

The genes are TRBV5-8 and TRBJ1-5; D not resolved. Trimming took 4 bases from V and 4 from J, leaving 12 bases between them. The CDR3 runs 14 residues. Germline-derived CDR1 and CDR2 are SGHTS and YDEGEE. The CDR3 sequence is CASSPGLGNQPQHF. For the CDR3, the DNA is TGTGCCAGCAGCCCCGGACTGGGGAATCAGCCCCAGCATTTT.

The CDR3 coding sequence is TGTGCCAGCAGTTTTGCAGGGAGTGGCTACACCTTC. Its protein is CASSFAGSGYTF. The rearrangement uses TRBV12-3 or TRBV12-4 and TRBJ1-2; the D gene is possibly TRBD1 (5 bases). The CDR3 totals 12 residues. V gave up 3 bases and J gave up 7 bases, with 9 bases separating them.

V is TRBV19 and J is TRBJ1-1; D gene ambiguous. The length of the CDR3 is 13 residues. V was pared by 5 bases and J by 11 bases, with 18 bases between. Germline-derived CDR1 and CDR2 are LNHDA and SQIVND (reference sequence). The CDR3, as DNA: TGTGCCAGTAGTTATGGGGAAATCGGTTATGCTTTCTTT. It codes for CASSYGEIGYAFF.

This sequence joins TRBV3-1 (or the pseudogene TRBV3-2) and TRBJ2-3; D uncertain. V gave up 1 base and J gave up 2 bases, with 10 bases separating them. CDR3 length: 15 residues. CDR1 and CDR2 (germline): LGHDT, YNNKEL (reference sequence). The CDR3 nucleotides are TGTGCCAGCAGCCAAGTGCGGTTTGCCACAGATACGCAGTATTTT. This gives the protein CASSQVRFATDTQYF.

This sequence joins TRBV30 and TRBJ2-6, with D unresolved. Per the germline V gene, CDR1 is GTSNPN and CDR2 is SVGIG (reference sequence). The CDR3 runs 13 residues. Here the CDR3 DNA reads TGTGCTTGCGGCGTTCCTGGGGCCAACGTCCTGACTTTC. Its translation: CACGVPGANVLTF.

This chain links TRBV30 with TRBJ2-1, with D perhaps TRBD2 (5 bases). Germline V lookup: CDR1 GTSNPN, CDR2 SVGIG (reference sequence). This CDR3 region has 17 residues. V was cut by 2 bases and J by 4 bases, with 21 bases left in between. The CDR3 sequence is CAWSRALGRHQYNEQFF. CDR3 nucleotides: TGTGCCTGGAGTCGCGCACTAGGACGACACCAATACAATGAGCAGTTCTTC.

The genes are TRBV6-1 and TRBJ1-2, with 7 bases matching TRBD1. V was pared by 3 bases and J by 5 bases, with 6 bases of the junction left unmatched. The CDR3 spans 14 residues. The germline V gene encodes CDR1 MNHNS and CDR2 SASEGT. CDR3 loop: CASSETGYGYGYTF. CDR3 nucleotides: TGTGCCAGCAGTGAGACAGGGTATGGGTATGGCTACACCTTC.

For the CDR3, the DNA is TGTGCCAGCAGTCCCCTTGCAACTAATGAAAAACTGTTTTTT. This gives the protein CASSPLATNEKLFF. The chain links TRBV6-6 to TRBJ1-4; D is unresolved. Germline-derived CDR1 and CDR2 are MNHNY and SVGAGI (reference sequence). Deletions cut 5 bases from V and 0 bases from J, with 7 bases between. CDR3 length equals 14 residues.

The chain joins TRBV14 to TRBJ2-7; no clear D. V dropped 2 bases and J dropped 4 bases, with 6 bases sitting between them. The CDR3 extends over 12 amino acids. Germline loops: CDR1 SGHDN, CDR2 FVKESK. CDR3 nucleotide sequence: TGTGCCAGCAGCCAAAGAAAGTACGAGCAGTACTTC. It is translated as CASSQRKYEQYF.

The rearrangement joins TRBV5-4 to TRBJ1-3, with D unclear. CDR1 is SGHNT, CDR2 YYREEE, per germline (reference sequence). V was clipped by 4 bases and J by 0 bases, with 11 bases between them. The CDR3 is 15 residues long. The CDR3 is CASSTGRISGNTIYF. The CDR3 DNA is TGTGCCAGCAGCACCGGACGGATCTCTGGAAACACCATATATTTT. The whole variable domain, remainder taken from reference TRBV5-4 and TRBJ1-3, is ETGVTQSPTHLIKTRGQQVTLRCSSQSGHNTVSWYQQALGQGPQFIFQYYREEENGRGNFPPRFSGLQFPNYSSELNVNALELDDSALYLCASSTGRISGNTIYFGEGSWLTVV.

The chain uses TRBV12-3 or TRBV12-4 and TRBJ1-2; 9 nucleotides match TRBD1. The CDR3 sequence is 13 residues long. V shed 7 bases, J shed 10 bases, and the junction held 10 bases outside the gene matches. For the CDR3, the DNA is TGTGCCAGCACCCTATCCGGGACAGGGAACTACACCTTC. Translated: CASTLSGTGNYTF.

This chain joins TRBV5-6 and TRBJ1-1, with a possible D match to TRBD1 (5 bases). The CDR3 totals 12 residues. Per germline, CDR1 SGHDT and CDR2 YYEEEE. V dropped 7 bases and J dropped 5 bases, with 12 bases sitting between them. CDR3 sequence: CASAPGGTEAFF. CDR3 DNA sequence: TGTGCCAGCGCCCCTGGGGGGACTGAAGCTTTCTTT.